Reported below is one T cell receptor beta chain. What antigen it recognizes has not been identified. Within one base of it there is no much larger clone, and no base qualities were kept. The source of the sample is a study of T cell repertoires in cytomegalovirus infection (dated by TCRdb to the late 2010s). In terms of the full investigation: Peptide stimulations targeted recently identified HLA-C-restricted CMV epitopes, whose presentation resists viral immunomodulation, together with well-studied HLA-B-restricted epitopes. Donor HLA type was relevant to the analysis, as public TCR beta signatures indicated carriage of CMV infection together with the matching HLA type. Broad study findings and their caveats: Carriers of CMV infection plus the relevant HLA type were discriminated by the cumulative frequency of public TCR beta family members in the study cohort and in an independent approximately 350-donor cohort. The ex vivo response was dominated by HLA-C-restricted CMV-specific TCR beta clonotypes, and the single most frequent clonotype in two of eight donors was supplied by these HLA-C-restricted clonotypes.

The CDR3 has 19 amino acids, counting the end cysteine and phenylalanine. Here the CDR3 DNA is all that survives: 57 bases in frame from base 1. The germline V and J ends show losses of 2 bases and 8 bases respectively, and no gene match explains 12 bases of the junction. The germline V gene provides CDR1 MGHRA and CDR2 YSYEKL. Taken with the paper, the label for treatment or condition translates to: in vitro stimulation with specific CMV peptide epitopes to enrich CMV-specific T cells. The listed sequencing device is Illumina HiSeq 1500. The raw public data were reprocessed by TCRdb itself: fastp quality trimming at Q25, MiXCR clonotype calling, in-frame beta chains only. Each record represents a unique CDR3 protein, reported with the most common genes and DNA among its rows. Recorded for this sample are hundreds of thousands of distinct CDR3 sequences; approximately 30% of them occurred a single time. The biggest ten clones account for over 10% of the sample.

Sequences were derived from cultured CD8+ T cells from PBMCs, sampled from culture after CMV antigen stimulation. This TCR derives from a human donor in good health (CMV status not recorded). Some clones in this sample may be carry-over from other donors' samples. The V and J genes are TRBV4-1 and TRBJ2-1, with 16 central nucleotides matching TRBD2. The CDR3 has the sequence CASSQKGTSGGAGIDEQFF. The nucleotides are TGCGCCAGCAGCCAAAAAGGGACTAGCGGGGGGGCCGGTATAGATGAGCAGTTCTTC.